The 27 T cell receptor beta chains below were found in one sample sequenced in a study of blood T cell repertoires in COVID-19. The data were produced by immunoSEQ multiplex PCR, yet TCRdb's version contains in-frame clones alone and is incomplete. The sample shows 250,000 to 300,000 clones, around 88% of them seen only once. Input material: peripheral blood. These receptors were taken from a woman aged 25 to 45 who had recovered from COVID-19.

This clone was detected once. One end of the junction does not line up with germline, which may come from a read error. The chain couples TRBV7-2 to TRBJ1-1; D is uncertain. CDR1 is SGHTA and CDR2 is FQGNSA in the germline V gene. The CDR3 length is 12 residues. The CDR3 here is CASSLLSQTNLF. CDR3 sequence (DNA): TGTGCCAGCAGCTTACTTTCACAAACTAATCTCTTT.

This clone was counted once. The chain is built from TRBV4-1 and TRBJ1-3, with unresolved D. Germline-derived CDR1 and CDR2 are MGHRA and YSYEKL. Trimming cost V 1 base and J 4 bases, with 5 bases left between them. The CDR3 spans 13 residues. CDR3 residues: CASSQAGGNTIYF. CDR3 coding DNA: TGCGCCAGCAGCCAAGCAGGCGGAAACACCATATATTTT.

The gene calls are TRBV28 and TRBJ1-4, with 9 bases aligning to TRBD1. V shed 4 bases, J shed 10 bases, and the junction held 4 bases outside the gene matches. CDR3 size: 13 residues. CDR1 and CDR2 (germline): MDHEN, SYDVKM. The DNA of the CDR3 is TGTGCCAGCAGTTGGGACAGGGTGGGAAAACTGTTTTTT. Its translation is CASSWDRVGKLFF.

This clone is a singleton in its sample. The chain combines TRBV5-1 with TRBJ1-1; D is perhaps TRBD1 (6 bases). Germline CDR1 SGHRS, CDR2 YFSETQ. V gave up 4 bases and J gave up 5 bases, with 21 bases separating them. The CDR3 length is 16 residues. CDR3 residues: CASSMVLGGGRTEAFF. The CDR3 nucleotides read TGCGCCAGCAGCATGGTCTTAGGGGGGGGCAGGACTGAAGCTTTCTTT.

The rearrangement joins TRBV7-8 to TRBJ1-6; 8 nucleotides agree with TRBD1. The CDR3 loop spans 14 amino acids. The V segment lost 4 bases and the J segment 6 bases; nucleotides outside the gene matches: 2. Germline CDR1 and CDR2: SGHVS and FQNEAQ. CDR3 nucleotide sequence: TGTGCCAGCAGCTCGGACAGGGCTAATTCACCCCTCCACTTT. This encodes CASSSDRANSPLHF.

The rearrangement links TRBV20-1 to TRBJ2-3; possible D gene TRBD2, 5 bases. Germline values: CDR1 DFQATT, CDR2 SNEGSKA (reference sequence). This CDR3 has 10 amino acids. V shed 4 bases and J shed 6 bases, with 5 bases lying between them. CDR3 region: CSAKRDTQYF. CDR3 sequence (DNA): TGCAGTGCTAAGCGGGATACGCAGTATTTT.

The V gene is TRBV7-6, the J gene TRBJ2-1; 7 positions agree with TRBD2. This CDR3 contains 15 residues. Germline lookup yields CDR1 SGHVS and CDR2 FNYEAQ. With V trimmed by 4 bases and J by 9 bases, 12 bases remained unmatched. The CDR3 region has the DNA TGTGCCAGCAGCTCTCTGCCGGGACTAACTTCTGAGCAGTTCTTC. The encoded protein is CASSSLPGLTSEQFF.

The chain uses TRBV5-8 and TRBJ1-3; D is undetermined. This CDR3 comprises 14 residues. The germline gives CDR1 SGHTS, CDR2 YDEGEE. V was cut by 1 base and J by 3 bases, with 8 bases left in between. CDR3 sequence: CASSLLWSGNTIYF. CDR3 DNA: TGTGCCAGCAGCTTGCTGTGGAGTGGAAACACCATATATTTT.

The V gene is TRBV5-1, the J gene TRBJ1-2; D is unresolved. Germline V gives CDR1 SGHRS, CDR2 YFSETQ. Trimming removed 0 bases from V and 4 bases from J, with 10 bases in between. The CDR3 sequence is 14 residues long. The CDR3, as DNA: TGCGCCAGCAGCTTGGCTCCAGACTTCTATGGCTACACCTTC. As protein: CASSLAPDFYGYTF.

CDR3 sequence: CASSSHGAPGNGELFF. The CDR3 nucleotides read TGTGCCAGCAGCTCTCACGGAGCGCCAGGGAACGGGGAGCTGTTTTTT. This rearrangement joins TRBV7-2 to TRBJ2-2; D may be TRBD1 (5 bases). Trimming removed 4 bases from V and 7 bases from J, with 19 bases in between. The germline V gene encodes CDR1 SGHTA and CDR2 FQGNSA. CDR3 length: 16 amino acids.

The chain combines TRBV2 with TRBJ1-2; possibly TRBD1 for D (6 bases). The CDR3 consists of 13 residues. The V end lost 6 bases, the J end lost 4 bases, and 12 bases lay between the germline ends. Germline V gene data show CDR1 as SNHLY and CDR2 as FYNNEI. Here the CDR3 DNA reads TGTGCCAGCAGAGCAGGGGTTGGCTATGGCTACACCTTC. Amino acids: CASRAGVGYGYTF.

The V and J genes are TRBV5-1 and TRBJ2-5; D may be TRBD2 (6 bases). This CDR3 comprises 14 residues. Trimming pared 2 bases from V and 1 base from J, leaving 9 bases between. Looked up from germline, CDR1 is SGHRS and CDR2 is YFSETQ. The DNA for the CDR3 is TGCGCCAGCAGCTTCCCCGGGAGCCAAGAGACCCAGTACTTC. It encodes CASSFPGSQETQYF.

J is TRBJ2-7 and V is TRBV6-5, with 7 bases matching TRBD2. This CDR3 has 13 residues. Germline CDR1 reads MNHEY; CDR2 reads SVGAGI. The trim removed 7 bases at V and 3 bases at J, leaving 6 bases unmatched. CDR3 amino acids: CASTPSGGYEQYF. The CDR3 DNA is TGTGCCAGCACCCCGTCGGGGGGCTACGAGCAGTACTTC.

This chain connects TRBV30 to TRBJ1-6; 7 nucleotides line up with TRBD1. The CDR3 loop spans 15 amino acids. The V gene's germline CDR1 is GTSNPN and CDR2 SVGIG (reference sequence). Losses at the gene ends were 2 bases for V and 2 bases for J; bases not matched to a gene: 3. CDR3 sequence: CAWSNRGPYNSPLHF. In nucleotides, the CDR3 is TGTGCCTGGAGTAACAGGGGACCCTATAATTCACCCCTCCACTTT. Variable domain in full (rest from reference TRBV30 and TRBJ1-6): SQTIHQWPATLVQPVGSPLSLECTVEGTSNPNLYWYRQAAGRGLQLLFYSVGIGQISSEVPQNLSASRPQDRQFILSSKKLLLSDSGFYLCAWSNRGPYNSPLHFGNGTRLTVT.

The chain combines TRBV7-3 with TRBJ1-1; possible D gene TRBD1, 6 bases. The CDR3 runs 13 residues. Germline V gene data show CDR1 as SGHTA and CDR2 as FQGTGA. V dropped 6 bases and J dropped 4 bases, with 12 bases sitting between them. The CDR3 is CASSRQVGTEAFF. In DNA, the CDR3 is TGTGCCAGCAGTCGACAGGTCGGCACTGAAGCTTTCTTT.

The rearrangement uses TRBV5-1 and TRBJ2-2; a possible D gene is TRBD1 (6 bases). The CDR3 covers 13 residues. The germline V gene encodes CDR1 SGHRS and CDR2 YFSETQ. With 5 bases removed from V and 1 base from J, the gap between germline ends came to 6 bases. This chain's CDR3 is CASRGQNTGELFF. The CDR3 bases are TGCGCCAGCAGGGGACAGAACACCGGGGAGCTGTTTTTT. Drawing the rest from reference TRBV5-1 and TRBJ2-2, the complete variable domain is KAGVTQTPRYLIKTRGQQVTLSCSPISGHRSVSWYQQTPGQGLQFLFEYFSETQRNKGNFPGRFSGRQFSNSRSEMNVSTLELGDSALYLCASRGQNTGELFFGEGSRLTVL.

The chain links TRBV13 to TRBJ1-2; D is perhaps TRBD1 (6 bases). Germline CDR1 and CDR2: PRHDT and FYEKMQ (reference sequence). Trimming pared 4 bases from V and 8 bases from J, leaving 20 bases between. CDR3 size: 15 residues. The CDR3 protein is CASSSARQALKGYTF. The CDR3 region has the DNA TGTGCCAGCAGCTCCGCTAGACAGGCCTTGAAGGGCTACACCTTC. The full variable domain, with the rest looked up from reference TRBV13 and TRBJ1-2, is AAGVIQSPRHLIKEKRETATLKCYPIPRHDTVYWYQQGPGQDPQFLISFYEKMQSDKGSIPDRFSAQQFSDYHSELNMSSLELGDSALYFCASSSARQALKGYTFGSGTRLTVV.

The genes are TRBV29-1 and TRBJ1-4, with a tentative D call TRBD1 (5 bases). Germline CDR1 SQVTM, CDR2 ANQGSEA. The CDR3 has 14 amino acids. Trimming stripped 7 bases from V and 8 bases from J, with 20 bases between. CDR3 coding DNA: TGCAGCGCCCTTGTGGGGGAGGTTCAGGAAAAACTGTTTTTT. Encoded protein: CSALVGEVQEKLFF.

The chain carries TRBV9 and TRBJ2-3; perhaps TRBD2 as D (7 bases). Per the germline V gene, CDR1 is SGDLS and CDR2 is YYNGEE. CDR3 length equals 15 residues. Deletions cut 4 bases from V and 6 bases from J, with 18 bases between. CDR3 coding DNA: TGTGCCAGCAGCCTGAGATCGGGGGGCCGGGATACGCAGTATTTT. Its protein is CASSLRSGGRDTQYF.

The chain carries TRBV11-3 and TRBJ2-2; 9 positions match TRBD1. This CDR3 has 16 residues. Germline V gives CDR1 SGHNT, CDR2 YENEEA. J lost 1 base, V lost 1 base, and 1 base had no gene match. The CDR3 loop reads CASSLGGQGNTGELFF. The CDR3 DNA sequence: TGTGCCAGCAGCTTAGGGGGACAGGGGAACACCGGGGAGCTGTTTTTT.

For the CDR3, the DNA is TGTGCCAGCAGCTTAGAGGAGTGGGTGGAGCAGTTCTTC. Amino acid sequence: CASSLEEWVEQFF. The V and J genes are TRBV7-2 and TRBJ2-1; D gene uncertain. This CDR3 is built from 13 residues. The V gene's germline CDR1 is SGHTA and CDR2 FQGNSA. Trimming cost V 1 base and J 10 bases, with 11 bases left between them. Combining the CDR3 with reference TRBV7-2 and TRBJ2-1 gives the whole variable domain GAGVSQSPSNKVTEKGKDVELRCDPISGHTALYWYRQSLGQGLEFLIYFQGNSAPDKSGLPSDRFSAERTGGSVSTLTIQRTQQEDSAVYLCASSLEEWVEQFFGPGTRLTVL.

The rearrangement uses TRBV18 and TRBJ2-7; the match to TRBD1 covers 7 bases. Germline CDR1 KGHSH, CDR2 LQKENI. V gave up 6 bases and J gave up 6 bases; unmatched junction bases: 8. CDR3 length: 13 residues. Written as DNA, the CDR3 is TGTGCCAGCTCGCCAAGGGGGCCCCGCGAGCAGTACTTC. Translation: CASSPRGPREQYF.

J is TRBJ1-1 and V is TRBV19, with TRBD1 as a possible D gene (6 bases). The CDR3 totals 13 residues. Germline V gene sequence: CDR1 LNHDA, CDR2 SQIVND (reference sequence). Trimming took off 10 bases at V and 1 base at J, with 13 bases between the two ends. Here the CDR3 reads CATARTANTEAFF. CDR3 nucleotide sequence: TGTGCCACCGCTAGGACAGCGAACACTGAAGCTTTCTTT.

V usage is TRBV5-1 and J usage is TRBJ2-2, with D possibly being TRBD2 (7 bases). Trimming left V 4 bases short and J 4 bases short, with 14 bases between. This CDR3 spans 15 amino acids. Germline V CDR1 and CDR2: SGHRS, YFSETQ. CDR3 region: CASSPLGGRTGELFF. As DNA, the CDR3 is TGCGCCAGCAGCCCTTTGGGGGGGCGCACCGGGGAGCTGTTTTTT.

This clone was picked up one time. This chain links TRBV18 with TRBJ1-1, with a tentative D call TRBD1 (5 bases). Germline CDR1 reads KGHSH; CDR2 reads LQKENI. The CDR3 has 15 amino acids. V was pared by 4 bases and J by 6 bases, with 18 bases between. The CDR3 is CASSRAATGGAEAFF. The DNA of the CDR3 is TGTGCCAGCTCACGGGCCGCAACCGGAGGGGCTGAAGCTTTCTTT. Full variable domain (missing parts from reference TRBV18 and TRBJ1-1): NAGVMQNPRHLVRRRGQEARLRCSPMKGHSHVYWYRQLPEEGLKFMVYLQKENIIDESGMPKERFSAEFPKEGPSILRIQQVVRGDSAAYFCASSRAATGGAEAFFGQGTRLTVV.

V usage is TRBV5-1 and J usage is TRBJ2-3; 13 bases match TRBD2. The CDR3 length is 17 residues. The germline gives CDR1 SGHRS, CDR2 YFSETQ. V lost 4 bases to trimming and J lost 3 bases; unmatched junction nucleotides: 8. This CDR3 is CASSPGTSGVGTDTQYF. In DNA form, the CDR3 reads TGCGCCAGCAGCCCGGGGACTAGCGGGGTTGGGACAGATACGCAGTATTTT.

The chain couples TRBV6-5 to TRBJ1-2; 7 positions agree with TRBD1. Unmatched junction bases numbered 6, after V lost 2 bases and J lost 3 bases. This CDR3 is built from 15 residues. Looked up from germline, CDR1 is MNHEY and CDR2 is SVGAGI. CDR3 nucleotide sequence: TGTGCCAGCAGTTACCTAACAGGGGAGGACTATGGCTACACCTTC. Its protein is CASSYLTGEDYGYTF.